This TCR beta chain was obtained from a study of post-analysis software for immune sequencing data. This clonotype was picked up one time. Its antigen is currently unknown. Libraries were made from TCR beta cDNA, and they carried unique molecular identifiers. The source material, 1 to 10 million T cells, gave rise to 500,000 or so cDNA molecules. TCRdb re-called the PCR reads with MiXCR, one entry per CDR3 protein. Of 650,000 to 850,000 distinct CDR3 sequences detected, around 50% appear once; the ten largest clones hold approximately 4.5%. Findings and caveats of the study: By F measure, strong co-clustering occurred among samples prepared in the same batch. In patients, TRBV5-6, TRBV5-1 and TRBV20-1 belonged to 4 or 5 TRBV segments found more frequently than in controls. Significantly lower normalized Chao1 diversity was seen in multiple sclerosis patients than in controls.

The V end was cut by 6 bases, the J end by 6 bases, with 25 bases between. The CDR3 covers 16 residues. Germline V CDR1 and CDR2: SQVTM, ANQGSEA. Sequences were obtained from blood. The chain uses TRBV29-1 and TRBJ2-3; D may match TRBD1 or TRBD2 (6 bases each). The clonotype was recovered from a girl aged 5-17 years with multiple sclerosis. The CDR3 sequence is CSVSTGAGEVLDTQYF. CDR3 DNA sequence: TGCAGCGTATCCACCGGGGCAGGGGAGGTTTTGGATACGCAGTATTTT.